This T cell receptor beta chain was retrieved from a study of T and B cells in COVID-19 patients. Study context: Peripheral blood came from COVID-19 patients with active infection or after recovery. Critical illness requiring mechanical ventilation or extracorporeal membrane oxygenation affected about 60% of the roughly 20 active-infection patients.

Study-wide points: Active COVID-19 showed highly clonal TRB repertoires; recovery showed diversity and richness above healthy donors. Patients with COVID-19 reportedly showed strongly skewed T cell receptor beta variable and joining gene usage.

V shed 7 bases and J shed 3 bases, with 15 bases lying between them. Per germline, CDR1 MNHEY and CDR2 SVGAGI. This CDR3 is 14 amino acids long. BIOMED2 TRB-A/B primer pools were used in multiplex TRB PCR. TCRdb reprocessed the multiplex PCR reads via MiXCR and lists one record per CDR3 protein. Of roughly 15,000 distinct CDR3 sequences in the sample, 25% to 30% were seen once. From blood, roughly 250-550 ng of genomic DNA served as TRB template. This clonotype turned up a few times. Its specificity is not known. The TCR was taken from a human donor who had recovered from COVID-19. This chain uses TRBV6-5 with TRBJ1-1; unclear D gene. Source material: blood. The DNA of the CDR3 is TGTGCCAGCACCGGCGGGGTTTTGGACACTGAAGCTTTCTTT. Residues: CASTGGVLDTEAFF.